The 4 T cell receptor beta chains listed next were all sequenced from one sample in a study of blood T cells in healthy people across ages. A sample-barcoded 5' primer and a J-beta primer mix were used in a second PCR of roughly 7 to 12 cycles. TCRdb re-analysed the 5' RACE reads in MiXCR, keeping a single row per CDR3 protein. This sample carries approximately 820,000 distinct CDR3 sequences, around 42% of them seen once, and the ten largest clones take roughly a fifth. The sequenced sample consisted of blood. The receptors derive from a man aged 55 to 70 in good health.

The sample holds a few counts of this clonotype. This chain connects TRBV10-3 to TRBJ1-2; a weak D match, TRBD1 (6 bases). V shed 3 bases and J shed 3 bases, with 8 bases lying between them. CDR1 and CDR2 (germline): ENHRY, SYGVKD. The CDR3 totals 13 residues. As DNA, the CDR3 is TGTGCCATCAGTGATCCAGGGGACTATGGCTACACCTTC. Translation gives CAISDPGDYGYTF.

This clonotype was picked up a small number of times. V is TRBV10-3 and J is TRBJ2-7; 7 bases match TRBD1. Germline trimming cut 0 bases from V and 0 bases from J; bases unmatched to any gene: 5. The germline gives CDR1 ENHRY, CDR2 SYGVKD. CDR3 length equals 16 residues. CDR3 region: CAISESGTEFSYEQYF. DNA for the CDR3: TGTGCCATCAGTGAGTCGGGGACAGAGTTCTCCTACGAGCAGTACTTC.

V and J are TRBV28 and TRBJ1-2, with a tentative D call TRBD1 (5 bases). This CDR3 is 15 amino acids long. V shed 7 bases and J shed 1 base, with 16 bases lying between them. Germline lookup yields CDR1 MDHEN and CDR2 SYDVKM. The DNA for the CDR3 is TGTGCCAGCACCGTGGTAGGGGCAGATAACTATGGCTACACCTTC. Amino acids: CASTVVGADNYGYTF.

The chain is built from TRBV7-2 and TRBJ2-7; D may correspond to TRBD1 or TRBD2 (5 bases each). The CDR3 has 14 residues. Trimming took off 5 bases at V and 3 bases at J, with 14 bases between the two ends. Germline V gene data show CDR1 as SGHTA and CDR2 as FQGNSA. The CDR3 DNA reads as TGTGCCAGCAGCCTGGGACCCTCCGGCTACGAGCAGTACTTC. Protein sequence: CASSLGPSGYEQYF.